The 8 T cell receptor beta chains in this list originate from one sample, sequenced in a study of shared clonotypes between healthy human individuals. Profiling relied on immunoSEQ multiplex PCR, and the TCRdb table lists in-frame clones only, not all of them. Of 1.5 million to 2.5 million clones listed, less than 95% are singletons. CD45RO-negative cells were positively selected for CCR7, leaving out terminally differentiated effector memory CD45RA+ cells. Sequenced: naive CD8+ T cells sorted from blood. The receptors stem from a man younger than 35 in good health.

This clone was detected only a few times. This CDR3 is CASGHFTGELFF. The CDR3 bases are TGTGCCAGCGGGCACTTCACCGGGGAGCTGTTTTTT. The V call is TRBV9, the J call TRBJ2-2, with D uncertain. CDR1 is SGDLS, CDR2 YYNGEE, per germline. Trimming took 7 bases from V and 4 from J, leaving 8 bases between them. This CDR3 spans 12 amino acids.

V is TRBV9 and J is TRBJ2-3; no firm D call. CDR1 and CDR2 from the germline V gene are SGDLS and YYNGEE. The CDR3 totals 17 residues. V shed 3 bases and J shed 2 bases, with 19 bases lying between them. The CDR3 loop is CASSDFQTTSLTDTQYF. The CDR3 coding sequence is TGTGCCAGCAGCGATTTTCAGACGACAAGTCTCACAGATACGCAGTATTTT. Full variable domain (remainder filled in from reference TRBV9 and TRBJ2-3): DSGVTQTPKHLITATGQRVTLRCSPRSGDLSVYWYQQSLDQGLQFLIQYYNGEERAKGNILERFSAQQFPDLHSELNLSSLELGDSALYFCASSDFQTTSLTDTQYFGPGTRLTVL.

The chain is built from TRBV6-5 and TRBJ2-3, with TRBD1 identical over 9 bases. Unmatched junction bases numbered 5, after V lost 6 bases and J lost 4 bases. The CDR3 runs 14 residues. Germline CDR1 and CDR2: MNHEY and SVGAGI. The CDR3 nucleotides are TGTGCCAGCAGCGTGGGACAGGGATCAGATACGCAGTATTTT. Translated, it gives CASSVGQGSDTQYF.

The chain combines TRBV6-5 with TRBJ2-2, with D unresolved. Germline values: CDR1 MNHEY, CDR2 SVGAGI. The CDR3 loop spans 14 amino acids. V was cut by 2 bases and J by 6 bases, with 10 bases left in between. Written as DNA, the CDR3 is TGTGCCAGCAGTTACACTCAGTATCCCGGGGAGCTGTTTTTT. It specifies CASSYTQYPGELFF.

CDR3 sequence: CASSEGTSQSEKQYF. The CDR3 nucleotides are TGTGCCAGCAGCGAAGGGACGTCGCAAAGTGAGAAGCAGTACTTC. The chain is built from TRBV9 and TRBJ2-7, with D possibly being TRBD1 or TRBD2 (5 bases each). Per germline, CDR1 SGDLS and CDR2 YYNGEE. The CDR3 runs 15 residues. Trimming removed 3 bases at V and 8 bases at J, with 21 bases between.

A remark on this clone: Germline is not matched at one junction end, which may reflect a read error. The V gene is TRBV11-2, the J gene TRBJ2-7, with D unclear. Germline V gene sequence: CDR1 SGHAT, CDR2 FQNNGV. CDR3 length: 15 residues. CDR3 sequence: CASSFTPDSGYEQCF. The CDR3 nucleotides read TGTGCCAGCAGCTTCACTCCCGACTCAGGCTACGAGCAGTGCTTC.

The V call is TRBV15, the J call TRBJ2-3, with 9 bases matching TRBD2. The CDR3 totals 18 residues. V shed 0 bases, J shed 2 bases, and the junction held 9 bases outside the gene matches. Germline CDR1 and CDR2: LNHNV and YYDKDF (reference sequence). Here the CDR3 reads CATSRDALREGLTDTQYF. CDR3 sequence (DNA): TGTGCCACCAGCAGAGACGCGTTGCGGGAGGGCCTCACAGATACGCAGTATTTT.

J is TRBJ2-2 and V is TRBV7-9, with 7 bases aligning to TRBD2. With 4 bases clipped from V and 0 bases from J, the junction kept 2 bases outside the gene matches. CDR1 SEHNR and CDR2 FQNEAQ come from the germline V gene (reference sequence). The CDR3 runs 15 residues. The CDR3 here is CASSSGGTNTGELFF. In DNA form, the CDR3 reads TGTGCCAGCAGCTCCGGGGGGACGAACACCGGGGAGCTGTTTTTT.